This T cell receptor beta chain comes out of a study of Graves' ophthalmopathy and Graves' hyperthyroidism. Patients newly diagnosed with hyperthyroidism, under 2 months' duration, were aged 18 to 65, the study reports. This clonotype was detected many times. As the template, RNA transcripts were used to amplify TCR beta CDR3 regions. RT-PCR with HTBI primers came first, then second-round multiplex PCR. TCRdb independently ran MiXCR on the multiplex PCR reads; one entry per CDR3 protein. This sample has approximately 1.2 million distinct CDR3 sequences; about 35% occur once, and the top ten carry over 8.5%. Between the trimmed V and J ends, which lost 8 bases and 2 bases, there was a span of 10 bases. This CDR3 contains 12 residues. The germline V gene has CDR1 SQVTM and CDR2 ANQGSEA.

Source material: peripheral blood or thyroid tissue (not recorded which). This rearrangement joins TRBV29-1 to TRBJ1-5; no clear D gene. The receptor was isolated from an adult man with Graves' hyperthyroidism. As DNA, the CDR3 is TGCAGCTCCGGTGAGGGCAATCAGCCCCAGCATTTT. Amino acid sequence: CSSGEGNQPQHF.